Included here is one T cell receptor (beta chain) sequence, with context. This record comes from a study of tumor-infiltrating lymphocytes in oesophageal squamous cell carcinoma. TCRdb called the PCR reads again in MiXCR, with one record for every CDR3 protein. The sample has about 12,000 distinct CDR3 sequences; under 70% are singletons. In germline, CDR1 is SGHTA, CDR2 FQGNSA. This CDR3 is 17 amino acids long. Material: esophageal tumor tissue. The receptor was isolated from a male donor with esophageal squamous cell carcinoma. The chain links TRBV7-2 to TRBJ2-3, with 7 bases identical to TRBD1. TRBJ2-5 matches the DNA end more closely, so the J call is doubtful. The CDR3: CASSLALGQSRKETQYF. DNA of the CDR3: TGTGCCAGCAGCTTAGCTTTGGGACAGTCGCGAAAAGAGACCCAGTACTTC.